This TCR beta chain was sequenced in a study of radiation and T cells in renal cell carcinoma. Germline CDR1 SGHRS, CDR2 YFSETQ. The junction had 7 bases not matched to a gene; V was cut back by 4 bases and J by 0 bases. CDR3 length: 18 residues. The table came from immunoSEQ multiplex PCR; TCRdb's copy has only in-frame clones and leaves some out. The sample records 130,000 to 150,000 clones, roughly 88% being singletons. Indicated time point: baseline pretreatment blood. Treatment reported: 15 Gy SBRT to primary tumor, nephrectomy 4 weeks later. The sequence was obtained from a woman aged 45-65 years with renal cell carcinoma. The sample consisted of blood, taken from a patient whose treatment included radiotherapy and nephrectomy. V and J are TRBV5-1 and TRBJ2-1; 13 bases match TRBD2. CDR3 coding DNA: TGCGCCAGCAGCCCGGGACTAGCGGGGAGACCCTCCTACAATGAGCAGTTCTTC. This gives the protein CASSPGLAGRPSYNEQFF.